These T cell receptor beta chains were read from a single sample in a study of response to subunit inactivated influenza vaccine. Each CDR3 protein gets one entry after TCRdb re-called the RT-PCR reads with MiXCR. The sample shows a few hundred thousand distinct CDR3 sequences, around 15% of them seen only once. Sequences were derived from PBMCs from blood, sampled approximately 13 days after vaccination. The receptors here all came from a man aged 50-59 years who received an inactivated influenza vaccine. Each CDR3 is given with its conserved first and last residue. Each record gives: V gene, J gene, clone size, D gene, CDR3 DNA, CDR3 protein. The D gene is left open where the match is weak. For some rows the clone size is stated as once, few or many, or as a class when expanded; others skip it.

TRBV12-3/TRBV12-4	TRBJ2-5	-	-	TGTGCCAGCAGTCCCGCTTCGGGATTTGAGACCCAGTACTTC	CASSPASGFETQYF
TRBV5-1	TRBJ1-1	few	-	TGCGCCAGCAGCTGGGATACCGGGACCACTGAAGCTTTCTTT	CASSWDTGTTEAFF
TRBV20-1	TRBJ2-3	few	-	TGCAGTGCTAGAGAGGGTCTTATAGATACGCAGTATTTT	CSAREGLIDTQYF
TRBV12-3/TRBV12-4	TRBJ1-5	many	-	TGTGCCAGCAGTTTCGGGTCAGGCAATAGCAATCAGCCCCAGCATTTT	CASSFGSGNSNQPQHF
TRBV5-8	TRBJ1-2	-	-	TGTGCCAGCAGCTTGGGTTTGCCAGGGGCGACTAACTATGGCTACACCTTC	CASSLGLPGATNYGYTF
TRBV6-1	TRBJ1-1	-	-	TGTGCCAGCAGTGGCCTACTCGGGGGCACTGAAGCTTTCTTT	CASSGLLGGTEAFF
TRBV7-2	TRBJ2-5	once	-	TGTGCCAGCAGCCGTGAGGGGCGAGAGACCCAGTACTTC	CASSREGRETQYF
TRBV4-2	TRBJ2-5	-	TRBD2	TGTGCCAGCAGCCAAGATCCCAGCGGGGGGTTTGAGACCCAGTACTTC	CASSQDPSGGFETQYF
TRBV5-1	TRBJ2-1	few	TRBD1	TGCGCCAGTCAGACAGGGGGAGGGACCTACAATGAGCAGTTCTTC	CASQTGGGTYNEQFF
TRBV29-1	TRBJ2-4	few	-	TGCAGCGCCCTGAGGGGTTATAACATTCAGTACTTC	CSALRGYNIQYF
TRBV10-3	TRBJ1-4	few	-	TGTGCCGTCGGATCGACAACTAATGAAAAACTGTTTTTT	CAVGSTTNEKLFF
TRBV6-6	TRBJ2-3	-	-	TGTGCCAGCAAAGGACACATCACAGATACGCAGTATTTT	CASKGHITDTQYF
TRBV21-1	TRBJ1-2	few	-	TGTGCCAGCAGTCCCCGGGACAGGGGGCTGTATGGCTACACCTTC	CASSPRDRGLYGYTF
TRBV4-3	TRBJ2-7	-	-	TGCGCCAGCAGCCAAGCGGGGAGGTACGAGCAGTACTTC	CASSQAGRYEQYF
TRBV12-3/TRBV12-4	TRBJ1-2	-	-	TGTACCCTCTCGACCGGTATTGGCTACACCTTC	CTLSTGIGYTF
TRBV20-1	TRBJ2-7	few	-	TGCAGTGCTAGTGGATCCGGAGGGGTTAGAAGTTACGAGCAGTACTTC	CSASGSGGVRSYEQYF
TRBV12-3/TRBV12-4	TRBJ2-1	few	TRBD2	TGTGCCAGCAGTTTTAGGCGGGGGGGCCGTCTTTACAATGAGCAGTTCTTC	CASSFRRGGRLYNEQFF
TRBV12-3/TRBV12-4	TRBJ1-1	many	-	TGTGCCAGCACCTACGCGGTGGGTACTGAAGCTTTCTTT	CASTYAVGTEAFF